The 16 T cell receptor beta chains reported below all come from one sample, sequenced in a study of T cells after yellow fever vaccination. One entry per CDR3 protein results from TCRdb running MiXCR on the 5' RACE reads. The table lists about 510,000 distinct CDR3 sequences, 21% of them singletons, with around 16% in the top ten. The material was PBMCs, obtained less than 25 days after the first yellow fever vaccination. These receptors all stem from a man aged 18 to 35 who received the YFV17D yellow fever vaccine.

Turning to this clonotype: A much larger clone is a single base away; this may be a read error. The final CDR3 position lacks the conserved phenylalanine or tryptophan, pointing to a likely read error. This sequence joins TRBV4-2 and TRBJ2-7, with D tentatively TRBD1 or TRBD2 (5 bases each). Per germline, CDR1 LGHNA and CDR2 YNFKEQ. With 4 bases removed from V and 3 bases from J, the gap between germline ends came to 7 bases. The CDR3 is 12 residues long. The CDR3 coding sequence is TGTGCCAGCAGCCGGGACGGCTACGAGCAGTACTGC. It translates to CASSRDGYEQYC.

This chain's CDR3 is CATQDRDIQPQHF. CDR3 nucleotides: TGTGCCACCCAAGACAGGGATATTCAGCCCCAGCATTTT. The chain combines TRBV15 with TRBJ1-5, with TRBD1 matching over 7 bases. Germline assignment: CDR1 LNHNV and CDR2 YYDKDF (reference sequence). The CDR3 is made up of 13 amino acids. The V segment lost 8 bases and the J segment 6 bases; nucleotides outside the gene matches: 7.

V is TRBV20-1 and J is TRBJ2-3; tentative D call: TRBD2 (5 bases). There are 14 residues in the CDR3. Trimming took 5 bases from V and 0 from J, leaving 12 bases between them. Looked up from germline, CDR1 is DFQATT and CDR2 is SNEGSKA (reference sequence). CDR3: CSARPSTSTDTQYF. The CDR3 coding sequence is TGCAGTGCTCGCCCTAGCACGAGCACAGATACGCAGTATTTT.

J is TRBJ2-7 and V is TRBV30, with D perhaps given as TRBD1 or TRBD2 (5 bases each). In germline, CDR1 is GTSNPN, CDR2 SVGIG (reference sequence). V dropped 3 bases and J dropped 2 bases, with 11 bases sitting between them. The CDR3 totals 13 residues. CDR3 loop: CAWSGRETYEQYF. The CDR3 DNA reads as TGTGCCTGGAGCGGCAGGGAGACCTACGAGCAGTACTTC.

This sequence joins TRBV20-1 and TRBJ2-5; perhaps TRBD1 as D (5 bases). Germline V gives CDR1 DFQATT, CDR2 SNEGSKA (reference sequence). The CDR3 is 13 amino acids. Trimming shortened V by 6 bases and J by 4 bases, and 15 bases separated the two germline ends. The CDR3 region is CSAAWGGAETQYF. The DNA for the CDR3 is TGCAGTGCCGCGTGGGGTGGGGCAGAGACCCAGTACTTC.

In its sample, this clonotype was seen many times. The V gene is TRBV7-8, the J gene TRBJ2-5, with TRBD1 matching over 9 bases. CDR3 length: 15 residues. The V gene's germline CDR1 is SGHVS and CDR2 FQNEAQ. Trimming removed 1 base from V and 0 bases from J; junction bases left unmatched: 0. The CDR3 region is CASSLGDRDQETQYF. The DNA of the CDR3 is TGTGCCAGCAGCTTAGGGGACAGGGACCAAGAGACCCAGTACTTC.

The rearrangement uses TRBV5-1 and TRBJ1-6; D might be TRBD1 (6 bases). The CDR3 has 16 residues. Between the trimmed V and J ends, which lost 4 bases and 4 bases, there was a span of 15 bases. Germline values: CDR1 SGHRS, CDR2 YFSETQ. The CDR3 here is CASSPGGSEYNSPLHF. The CDR3 nucleotides are TGCGCCAGCAGCCCGGGGGGCTCTGAATATAATTCACCCCTCCACTTT.

A few counts support this clonotype. The chain combines TRBV4-2 with TRBJ1-6, with D hard to call. Germline V lookup: CDR1 LGHNA, CDR2 YNFKEQ. This CDR3 is 13 amino acids long. The V end was cut by 4 bases, the J end by 9 bases, with 10 bases between. This CDR3 is CASSPPPASPLHF. The CDR3 bases are TGTGCCAGCAGCCCACCACCAGCTTCACCCCTCCACTTT.

V gene TRBV6-2 or TRBV6-3 combines with J gene TRBJ2-1, with D perhaps TRBD2 (5 bases). V was shortened by 5 bases and J by 4 bases, with 18 bases between the two germline ends. The germline CDR1 and CDR2 sequences are MNHEY and SVGEGT. The CDR3 spans 16 residues. This CDR3 is CASSPAGGQLYNEQFF. For the CDR3, the DNA is TGTGCCAGCAGTCCGGCGGGCGGGCAGTTATACAATGAGCAGTTCTTC.

This clonotype turned up a few times. J is TRBJ2-3 and V is TRBV5-1, with 15 bases that match TRBD2. V dropped 5 bases and J dropped 1; count of bases not matched to a gene: 5. CDR1 and CDR2 (germline): SGHRS, YFSETQ. CDR3 length equals 17 residues. The CDR3 coding sequence is TGCGCCAGCAGTCCGGGACTAGCGGGGGGAGGCACAGATACGCAGTATTTT. It codes for CASSPGLAGGGTDTQYF. Supplemented by reference TRBV5-1 and TRBJ2-3, the full variable domain reads KAGVTQTPRYLIKTRGQQVTLSCSPISGHRSVSWYQQTPGQGLQFLFEYFSETQRNKGNFPGRFSGRQFSNSRSEMNVSTLELGDSALYLCASSPGLAGGGTDTQYFGPGTRLTVL.

Written as DNA, the CDR3 is TGCGCCAGCGCGGGACAGCGGACAGATACGCAGTATTTT. It translates to CASAGQRTDTQYF. V and J are TRBV10-2 and TRBJ2-3; D possibly corresponds to TRBD1 (7 bases). V dropped 8 bases and J dropped 3 bases, with 12 bases sitting between them. Germline V CDR1 and CDR2: WSHSY, SAAADI. This CDR3 contains 13 residues.

The chain recombines TRBV5-6 with TRBJ2-5, with D tentatively TRBD2 (6 bases). CDR1 SGHDT and CDR2 YYEEEE come from the germline V gene. Trimming removed 4 bases at V and 9 bases at J, with 13 bases between. The CDR3 loop spans 12 amino acids. CDR3 sequence: CASSPGRRAQYF. For the CDR3, the DNA is TGTGCCAGCAGCCCCGGGCGGAGGGCCCAGTACTTC.

This clonotype occurred a few times. This chain uses TRBV5-1 with TRBJ2-3; D perhaps matches TRBD2 (6 bases). With 2 bases removed from V and 5 bases from J, the gap between germline ends came to 18 bases. This CDR3 comprises 16 residues. Germline-derived CDR1 and CDR2 are SGHRS and YFSETQ. CDR3 amino acids: CASSLTSQPTKDTQYF. CDR3 DNA: TGCGCCAGCAGCTTAACTAGCCAGCCGACCAAAGATACGCAGTATTTT.

V usage is TRBV5-1 and J usage is TRBJ2-5, with TRBD2 matching over 9 bases. This CDR3 is built from 15 residues. Per germline, CDR1 SGHRS and CDR2 YFSETQ. The J segment lost 5 bases and the V segment lost 4 bases, leaving 9 bases of the junction unmatched. The CDR3 is CASSGERGAFETQYF. DNA of the CDR3: TGCGCCAGCAGCGGTGAGCGGGGGGCCTTCGAGACCCAGTACTTC.

The chain recombines TRBV30 with TRBJ2-5, with TRBD2 as a possible D gene (6 bases). Trimming left V 2 bases short and J 5 bases short, with 12 bases between. The CDR3 totals 13 residues. Germline CDR1 and CDR2: GTSNPN and SVGIG (reference sequence). CDR3 loop: CAWSSSAGETQYF. DNA for the CDR3: TGTGCCTGGAGTTCTAGCGCCGGGGAGACCCAGTACTTC.

This clonotype was observed a handful of times. The J gene is TRBJ2-7, the V gene TRBV12-3 or TRBV12-4; a weak D match, TRBD1 (6 bases). The V end was cut by 5 bases, the J end by 6 bases, with 14 bases between. The CDR3 is 13 amino acids. The CDR3 here is CASSRQDPSEQYF. The CDR3 DNA follows: TGTGCCAGCAGTCGACAGGATCCATCCGAGCAGTACTTC.